This T cell receptor (beta chain) was found in a study of blood T cell repertoires in COVID-19. About the study: Samples came from the United States, Italy and Spain, spanning acute and convalescent COVID-19. Sample material is recorded as cDNA or gDNA derived from T cells, B-cell-depleted T cells, or PBMCs.

The Seattle patients joined while their infection was active and were tracked longitudinally afterward. Germline CDR1 reads MDHEN; CDR2 reads SYDVKM. The CDR3 length is 12 residues. V shed 8 bases, J shed 2 bases, and the junction held 3 bases outside the gene matches. Profiling relied on immunoSEQ multiplex PCR, and the TCRdb table lists in-frame clones only, not all of them. The sample shows 100,000 to 150,000 clones, approximately 85% of them seen only once. Sample: peripheral blood. The sequence was collected from a woman at least 80 years old with COVID-19, enrolled during active disease. J is TRBJ2-7 and V is TRBV28; 7 nucleotides agree with TRBD1. For the CDR3, the DNA is TGTGCCAGCCGGACAGGACCCTACGAGCAGTACTTC. Amino acid sequence: CASRTGPYEQYF.